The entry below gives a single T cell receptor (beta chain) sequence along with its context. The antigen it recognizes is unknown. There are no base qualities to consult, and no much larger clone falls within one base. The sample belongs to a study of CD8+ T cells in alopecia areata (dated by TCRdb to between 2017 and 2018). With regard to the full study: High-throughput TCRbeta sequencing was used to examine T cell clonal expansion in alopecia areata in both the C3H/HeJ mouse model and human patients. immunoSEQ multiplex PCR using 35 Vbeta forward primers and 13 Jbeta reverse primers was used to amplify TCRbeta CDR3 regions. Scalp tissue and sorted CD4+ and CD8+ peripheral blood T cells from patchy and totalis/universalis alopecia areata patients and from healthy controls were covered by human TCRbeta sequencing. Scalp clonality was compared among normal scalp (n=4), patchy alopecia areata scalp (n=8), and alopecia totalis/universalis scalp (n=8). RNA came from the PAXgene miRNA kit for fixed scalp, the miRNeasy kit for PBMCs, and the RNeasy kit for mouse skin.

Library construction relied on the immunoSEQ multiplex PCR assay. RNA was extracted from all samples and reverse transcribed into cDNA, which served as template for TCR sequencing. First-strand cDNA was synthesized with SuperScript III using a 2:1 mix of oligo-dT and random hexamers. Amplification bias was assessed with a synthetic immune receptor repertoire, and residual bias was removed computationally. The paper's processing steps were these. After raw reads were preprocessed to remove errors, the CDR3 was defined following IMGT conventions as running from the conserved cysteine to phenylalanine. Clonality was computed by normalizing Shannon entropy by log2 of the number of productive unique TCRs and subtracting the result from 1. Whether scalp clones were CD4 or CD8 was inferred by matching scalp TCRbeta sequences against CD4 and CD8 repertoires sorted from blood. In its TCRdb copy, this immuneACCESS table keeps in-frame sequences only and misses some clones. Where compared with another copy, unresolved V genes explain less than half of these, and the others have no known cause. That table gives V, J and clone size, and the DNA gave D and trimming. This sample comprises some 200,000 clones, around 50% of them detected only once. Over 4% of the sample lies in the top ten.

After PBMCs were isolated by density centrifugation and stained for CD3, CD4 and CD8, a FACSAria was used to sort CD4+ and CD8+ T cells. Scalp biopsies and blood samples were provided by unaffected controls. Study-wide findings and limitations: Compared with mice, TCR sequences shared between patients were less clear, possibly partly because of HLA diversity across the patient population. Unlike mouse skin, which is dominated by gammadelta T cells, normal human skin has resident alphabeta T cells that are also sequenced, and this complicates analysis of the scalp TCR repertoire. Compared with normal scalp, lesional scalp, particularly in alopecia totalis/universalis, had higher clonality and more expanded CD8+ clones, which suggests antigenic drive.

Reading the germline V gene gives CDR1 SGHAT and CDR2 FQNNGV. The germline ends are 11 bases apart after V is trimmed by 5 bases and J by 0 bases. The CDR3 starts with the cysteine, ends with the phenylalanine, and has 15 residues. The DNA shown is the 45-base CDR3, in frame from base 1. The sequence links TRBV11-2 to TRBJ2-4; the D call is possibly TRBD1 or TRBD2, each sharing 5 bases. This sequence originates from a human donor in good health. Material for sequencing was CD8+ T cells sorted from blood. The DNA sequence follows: TGTGCCAGCAGCCTAGGGGAGCTAGCCAAAAACATTCAGTACTTC. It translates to CASSLGELAKNIQYF.